This T cell receptor beta chain was sequenced during a study of shared clonotypes between healthy human individuals. At the level of the study: A couple of women and a few men aged 18 to 49 made up the donors. Three plates were used per donor for CD4 naive, three for CD4 memory, two for CD8 naive and one for CD8 memory.

The method was immunoSEQ multiplex PCR; TCRdb's version includes in-frame clones alone and lacks a portion of them. The profile shows some 2.1 million clones, around 93% of them singletons. This CDR3 has 16 residues. CDR1 is LGHNA and CDR2 is YSLEER in the germline V gene. Deletions cut 0 bases from V and 7 bases from J, with 13 bases between. Cells designated naive CD8 were CD45RO-negative and were positively selected for CCR7, with terminally differentiated effector memory CD45RA+ cells excluded. Donors were Caucasian adults residing in Nashville, Tennessee, USA. This receptor was taken from a man between 18 and 35 years old in good health. Some clones in this sample may be carry-over from other donors' samples. V and J are TRBV4-3 and TRBJ1-6; D gene ambiguous. The sample consisted of naive CD8+ T cells from PBMCs. The CDR3 DNA sequence: TGCGCCAGCAGCCAAGATGCCGTCTTAGCAAATTCACCCCTCCACTTT. Encoded protein: CASSQDAVLANSPLHF.